The 29 T cell receptor beta chains below come from one sample, sequenced in a study of CD8+ T cells in alopecia areata. Investigators isolated RNA and reverse transcribed it into cDNA to act as the sequencing template. Method: immunoSEQ multiplex PCR; TCRdb's copy keeps in-frame clones and lacks some. Here the sample spans fewer than 90,000 clones, roughly 47% being singletons. Sequencing input: NKG2D-high CD8+ T cells sorted from blood. The origin of the receptors is a human donor with alopecia areata.

Sample share makes this clone medium-sized. The CDR3 sequence: CATLTGQGAGANVLTF. Here the CDR3 DNA reads TGTGCCACATTGACAGGACAAGGAGCAGGGGCCAACGTCCTGACTTTC. The chain links TRBV10-3 to TRBJ2-6; the D gene is possibly TRBD1 (6 bases). CDR1 is ENHRY and CDR2 is SYGVKD in the germline V gene. This CDR3 has 16 amino acids. Trimming shortened V by 10 bases and J by 4 bases, and 20 bases separated the two germline ends.

The sample holds a few counts of this clone. The chain carries TRBV14 and TRBJ2-1; D ambiguous. This CDR3 is built from 12 residues. Germline-derived CDR1 and CDR2 are SGHDN and FVKESK. The ends were cut back, 6 bases at V and 5 bases at J, with 8 bases in the middle. CDR3 DNA: TGTGCCAGCAGGGGATGGGACAATGAGCAGTTCTTC. Amino acid sequence: CASRGWDNEQFF.

Many counts were recorded for this clone. The rearrangement joins TRBV6-5 to TRBJ2-2, with no clear D. The CDR3 is 12 residues long. The V and J ends lost 4 bases and 6 bases respectively, with 6 bases between them. The germline V gene encodes CDR1 MNHEY and CDR2 SVGAGI. The CDR3 nucleotides read TGTGCCAGCAGTTCTAACTCCGGGGAGCTGTTTTTT. Its protein product is CASSSNSGELFF.

This chain uses TRBV29-1 with TRBJ2-7; D not certain. Trimming removed 4 bases at V and 3 bases at J, with 13 bases between. Looked up from germline, CDR1 is SQVTM and CDR2 is ANQGSEA. The CDR3 is 13 residues long. CDR3 sequence reads: CSVVEGSDYEQYF. The CDR3, as DNA: TGCAGCGTTGTTGAAGGGTCGGACTACGAGCAGTACTTC.

This clone was seen a handful of times. This rearrangement joins TRBV28 to TRBJ2-6; D might be TRBD2 (6 bases). Trimming took off 3 bases at V and 1 base at J, with 10 bases between the two ends. The CDR3 totals 16 residues. Germline V lookup: CDR1 MDHEN, CDR2 SYDVKM. The CDR3 protein is CASSFRRESGANVLTF. Here the CDR3 DNA reads TGTGCCAGCAGTTTCAGACGGGAGTCTGGGGCCAACGTCCTGACTTTC.

V usage is TRBV2 and J usage is TRBJ2-5; D is ambiguous. V was cut by 8 bases and J by 0 bases, with 13 bases left in between. The CDR3 contains 14 residues. CDR1 is SNHLY, CDR2 FYNNEI, per germline. The CDR3 bases are TGTGCCAGCTCAACCCCGGTGGACCAAGAGACCCAGTACTTC. It encodes CASSTPVDQETQYF.

This clone was seen a handful of times. The DNA of the CDR3 is TGCAGCGGCAACAGGGGCCACGAGCAGTACTTC. Protein product: CSGNRGHEQYF. The chain has TRBV29-1 and TRBJ2-7; TRBD1 matches at 7 bases. Germline loops: CDR1 SQVTM, CDR2 ANQGSEA. CDR3 length: 11 residues. V gave up 7 bases and J gave up 5 bases; unmatched junction bases: 5.

The rearrangement uses TRBV13 and TRBJ2-5, with TRBD1 identical over 9 bases. With V trimmed by 1 base and J by 5 bases, 5 bases remained unmatched. The germline V gene has CDR1 PRHDT and CDR2 FYEKMQ (reference sequence). The CDR3 is 15 residues long. The CDR3 protein is CASSLVWDRDETQYF. The DNA of the CDR3 is TGTGCCAGCAGCTTAGTTTGGGACAGGGACGAGACCCAGTACTTC.

This chain joins TRBV5-1 and TRBJ2-5; D not certain. The CDR3 length is 13 residues. Trimming cost V 6 bases and J 1 base, with 10 bases left between them. Per germline, CDR1 SGHRS and CDR2 YFSETQ. In nucleotides, the CDR3 is TGCGCCAGCAATGAAGGGATCCAAGAGACCCAGTACTTC. Protein: CASNEGIQETQYF. The complete variable domain, with remaining parts taken from reference TRBV5-1 and TRBJ2-5, reads KAGVTQTPRYLIKTRGQQVTLSCSPISGHRSVSWYQQTPGQGLQFLFEYFSETQRNKGNFPGRFSGRQFSNSRSEMNVSTLELGDSALYLCASNEGIQETQYFGPGTRLLVL.

This clone came up a few times. The gene calls are TRBV29-1 and TRBJ2-3, with 10 bases aligning to TRBD2. Looked up from germline, CDR1 is SQVTM and CDR2 is ANQGSEA. Germline trimming cut 4 bases from V and 6 bases from J; bases unmatched to any gene: 4. The CDR3 loop spans 13 amino acids. The CDR3 here is CSVGLAGADTQYF. In nucleotides, the CDR3 is TGCAGCGTTGGCCTAGCGGGAGCCGATACGCAGTATTTT.

V and J are TRBV27 and TRBJ2-3, with D possibly called TRBD1 or TRBD2 (5 bases each). The V end lost 10 bases, the J end lost 6 bases, and 17 bases lay between the germline ends. The germline gives CDR1 MNHEY, CDR2 SMNVEV (reference sequence). This CDR3 spans 13 amino acids. Written as DNA, the CDR3 is TGTGCCACCGGGGCGCTGCTTAGCGATACGCAGTATTTT. Translated: CATGALLSDTQYF.

The chain is built from TRBV7-9 and TRBJ2-1; TRBD1 matches at 9 bases. Looked up from germline, CDR1 is SEHNR and CDR2 is FQNEAQ (reference sequence). The length of the CDR3 is 13 residues. The V and J ends lost 4 bases and 9 bases, in that order; junction bases with no gene match: 4. The CDR3 spells CASSSRDRVEQFF. CDR3 bases: TGTGCCAGCAGCTCCCGGGACAGGGTTGAGCAGTTCTTC.

V gene TRBV29-1 combines with J gene TRBJ2-3, with D unclear. The CDR3 has 13 residues. V was pared by 3 bases and J by 4 bases, with 11 bases between. Germline loops: CDR1 SQVTM, CDR2 ANQGSEA. CDR3 DNA sequence: TGCAGCGTTGATCTGGATCTCGCAGATACGCAGTATTTT. It specifies CSVDLDLADTQYF.

CDR3 DNA sequence: TGTGCCAGCAGTTACCTGGGGGATACGCAGTATTTT. Residues: CASSYLGDTQYF. The J gene is TRBJ2-3, the V gene TRBV6-5; D uncertain. Trimming stripped 2 bases from V and 6 bases from J, with 6 bases between. This CDR3 has 12 residues. The germline V gene encodes CDR1 MNHEY and CDR2 SVGAGI.

J is TRBJ1-2 and V is TRBV29-1, with 7 bases identical to TRBD1. Germline assignment: CDR1 SQVTM and CDR2 ANQGSEA. This CDR3 has 13 residues. V shed 7 bases, J shed 4 bases, and the junction held 9 bases outside the gene matches. The CDR3 sequence is CSALGQSVYGYTF. The CDR3 coding sequence is TGCAGCGCCCTGGGACAGTCCGTCTATGGCTACACCTTC.

The chain combines TRBV5-6 with TRBJ1-3; D is perhaps TRBD1 (5 bases). This CDR3 has 15 residues. V was trimmed by 4 bases and J by 4 bases, leaving 15 bases between them. The germline gives CDR1 SGHDT, CDR2 YYEEEE. The CDR3 sequence is CASSPMSGPGNTIYF. The CDR3 DNA reads TGTGCCAGCAGCCCGATGTCAGGGCCCGGAAACACCATATATTTT.

This clone has a handful of counts. This sequence joins TRBV2 and TRBJ2-3; unclear D gene. The CDR3 extends over 12 amino acids. The V gene's germline CDR1 is SNHLY and CDR2 FYNNEI. V was clipped by 4 bases and J by 2 bases, with 4 bases between them. Here the CDR3 reads CASSASTDTQYF. In DNA, the CDR3 is TGTGCCAGCAGTGCCTCCACAGATACGCAGTATTTT.

The chain recombines TRBV7-9 with TRBJ2-7; D remains ambiguous. The V and J ends lost 3 bases and 3 bases respectively, with 3 bases between them. The CDR3 has 11 residues. Germline V lookup: CDR1 SEHNR, CDR2 FQNEAQ (reference sequence). CDR3 sequence reads: CASSFDYEQYF. The DNA of the CDR3 is TGTGCCAGCAGCTTTGACTACGAGCAGTACTTC. The variable domain in full, completed from reference TRBV7-9 and TRBJ2-7, reads DTGVSQNPRHKITKRGQNVTFRCDPISEHNRLYWYRQTLGQGPEFLTYFQNEAQLEKSRLLSDRFSAERPKGSFSTLEIQRTEQGDSAMYLCASSFDYEQYFGPGTRLTVT.

The J gene is TRBJ1-1, the V gene TRBV27; D not resolved. The CDR3 sequence is 13 residues long. The germline V and J ends were trimmed by 2 bases and 3 bases, with 7 bases remaining between them. Germline CDR1 reads MNHEY; CDR2 reads SMNVEV (reference sequence). This chain's CDR3 is CASSLTTHTEAFF. In DNA form, the CDR3 reads TGTGCCAGCAGTTTAACCACTCACACTGAAGCTTTCTTT.

This clone was found a few times. In DNA form, the CDR3 reads TGCAGCGTTGAAGAGTCGGCTCCCCATGAGCAGTTCTTC. It encodes CSVEESAPHEQFF. V is TRBV29-1 and J is TRBJ2-1; no definite D call. In germline, CDR1 is SQVTM, CDR2 ANQGSEA. The V and J ends lost 0 bases and 8 bases respectively, with 11 bases between them. The CDR3 is 13 residues long.

This sequence joins TRBV29-1 and TRBJ2-7, with 10 bases fitting TRBD1. CDR1 is SQVTM and CDR2 is ANQGSEA in the germline V gene. The junction had 6 bases not matched to a gene; V was cut back by 7 bases and J by 0 bases. The CDR3 loop spans 14 amino acids. The CDR3 loop reads CSAHGTGVSYEQYF. CDR3 DNA: TGCAGCGCCCACGGGACAGGGGTCTCCTACGAGCAGTACTTC.

The V gene is TRBV29-1, the J gene TRBJ2-5, with 7 bases lining up with TRBD2. The CDR3 totals 12 residues. Germline assignment: CDR1 SQVTM and CDR2 ANQGSEA. V shed 7 bases, J shed 1 base, and the junction held 3 bases outside the gene matches. CDR3 DNA sequence: TGCAGCGGACTAGCCCCCCAAGAGACCCAGTACTTC. Amino acids: CSGLAPQETQYF.

The chain has TRBV7-3 and TRBJ2-1; D not certain. The germline V gene encodes CDR1 SGHTA and CDR2 FQGTGA. V lost 0 bases, J lost 10 bases, and 7 bases lay in between. The CDR3 runs 12 residues. The CDR3 DNA reads TGTGCCAGCAGCTTAACGGACCGGGAGCAGTTCTTC. This codes for CASSLTDREQFF.

This clone was detected a few times. V and J are TRBV29-1 and TRBJ2-2; 9 positions match TRBD1. The germline V gene has CDR1 SQVTM and CDR2 ANQGSEA. With V trimmed by 5 bases and J by 3 bases, 4 bases remained unmatched. The CDR3 has 14 amino acids. The CDR3 nucleotides read TGCAGCGTTAAGGGACAGGGAGACACCGGGGAGCTGTTTTTT. It yields the protein CSVKGQGDTGELFF.

This clone was counted between two and nine times. The V gene is TRBV29-1, the J gene TRBJ2-3; no reliable D call. The V end was cut by 4 bases, the J end by 3 bases, with 11 bases between. Germline V gene data show CDR1 as SQVTM and CDR2 as ANQGSEA. This CDR3 is 13 amino acids long. In DNA form, the CDR3 reads TGCAGCGTTGTGGTCCTTTTAACAGATACGCAGTATTTT. Translated: CSVVVLLTDTQYF.

There are a few counts of this clone. The J gene is TRBJ2-7, the V gene TRBV4-3; D uncertain. V shed 0 bases and J shed 1 base, with 10 bases lying between them. Germline V gives CDR1 LGHNA, CDR2 YSLEER. There are 15 residues in the CDR3. The CDR3 protein is CASSQDRIPSYEQYF. The CDR3 DNA follows: TGCGCCAGCAGCCAAGATCGGATCCCTTCCTACGAGCAGTACTTC.

This chain uses TRBV9 with TRBJ2-2; TRBD1 agrees at 7 bases. Germline V gene lookup returns CDR1 SGDLS and CDR2 YYNGEE. Germline trimming cut 3 bases from V and 4 bases from J; bases unmatched to any gene: 12. The CDR3 is made up of 17 amino acids. The CDR3 loop reads CASSAPQQGTPTGELFF. DNA of the CDR3: TGTGCCAGCAGCGCCCCGCAACAGGGGACACCCACCGGGGAGCTGTTTTTT.

The rearrangement uses TRBV28 and TRBJ2-5; TRBD2 is a possible D gene (5 bases). The CDR3 extends over 13 amino acids. Trimming stripped 10 bases from V and 5 bases from J, with 17 bases between. The germline gives CDR1 MDHEN, CDR2 SYDVKM. This chain's CDR3 is CATLDQPGETQYF. As DNA, the CDR3 is TGTGCCACTCTGGACCAACCGGGGGAGACCCAGTACTTC.

The chain employs TRBV5-1 and TRBJ2-1; D perhaps matches TRBD2 (6 bases). V lost 2 bases, J lost 4 bases, and 19 bases lay in between. Germline CDR1 and CDR2: SGHRS and YFSETQ. The CDR3 is 17 amino acids. The DNA of the CDR3 is TGCGCCAGCAGCTTCATTAGCGGCGATAACACTTACAATGAGCAGTTCTTC. It encodes CASSFISGDNTYNEQFF.